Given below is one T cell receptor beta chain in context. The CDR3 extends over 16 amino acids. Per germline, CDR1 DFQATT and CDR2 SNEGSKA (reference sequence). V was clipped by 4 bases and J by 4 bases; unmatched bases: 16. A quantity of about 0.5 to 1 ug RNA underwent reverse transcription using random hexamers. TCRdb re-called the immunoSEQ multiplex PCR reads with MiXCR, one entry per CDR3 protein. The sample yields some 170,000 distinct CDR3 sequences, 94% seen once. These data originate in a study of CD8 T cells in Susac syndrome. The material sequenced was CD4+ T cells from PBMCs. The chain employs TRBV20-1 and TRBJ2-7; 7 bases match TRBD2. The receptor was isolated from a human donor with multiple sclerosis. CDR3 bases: TGCAGTGCTACTTTCTCTAGCGGCCTGATGACTTACGAGCAGTACTTC. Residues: CSATFSSGLMTYEQYF.